This T cell receptor (beta chain) was identified in a study of blood T cell repertoires in COVID-19. With 6 bases clipped from V and 2 bases from J, the junction kept 5 bases outside the gene matches. The V gene's germline CDR1 is ENHRY and CDR2 SYGVKD. This CDR3 has 14 amino acids. Assay: immunoSEQ multiplex PCR; the TCRdb copy retains only in-frame clones and omits some. Of about 190,000 clones listed, about nine tenths are singletons. The source of this sequence is a man aged 40-55 years with acute or convalescent COVID-19. Sequencing was done on a sample of peripheral blood. The V and J genes are TRBV10-3 and TRBJ2-7, with 9 positions matching TRBD1. DNA of the CDR3: TGTGCCATCAGGAGGACAGGGGCCCCCTACGAGCAGTACTTC. It codes for CAIRRTGAPYEQYF.